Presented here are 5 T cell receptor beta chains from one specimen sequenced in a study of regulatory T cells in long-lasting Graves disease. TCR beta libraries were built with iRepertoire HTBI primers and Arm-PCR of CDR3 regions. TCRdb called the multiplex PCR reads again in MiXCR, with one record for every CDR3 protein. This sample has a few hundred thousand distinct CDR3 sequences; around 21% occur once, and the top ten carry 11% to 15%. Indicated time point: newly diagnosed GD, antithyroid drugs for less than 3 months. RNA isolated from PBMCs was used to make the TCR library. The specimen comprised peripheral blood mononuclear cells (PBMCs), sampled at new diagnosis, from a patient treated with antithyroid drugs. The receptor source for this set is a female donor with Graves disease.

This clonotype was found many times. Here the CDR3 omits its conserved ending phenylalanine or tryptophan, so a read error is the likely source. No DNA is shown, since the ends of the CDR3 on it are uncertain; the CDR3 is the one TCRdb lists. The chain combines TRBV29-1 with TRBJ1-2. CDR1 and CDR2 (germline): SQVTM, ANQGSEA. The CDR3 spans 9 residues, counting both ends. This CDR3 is CSVTRGGPL.

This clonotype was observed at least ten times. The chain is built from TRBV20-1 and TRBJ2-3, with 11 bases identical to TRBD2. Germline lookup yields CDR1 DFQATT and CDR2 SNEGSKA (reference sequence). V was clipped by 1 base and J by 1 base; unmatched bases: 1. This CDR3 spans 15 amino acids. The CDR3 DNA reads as TGCAGTGCTAGAGTGGGACTAGCGGGCACAGATACGCAGTATTTT. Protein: CSARVGLAGTDTQYF.

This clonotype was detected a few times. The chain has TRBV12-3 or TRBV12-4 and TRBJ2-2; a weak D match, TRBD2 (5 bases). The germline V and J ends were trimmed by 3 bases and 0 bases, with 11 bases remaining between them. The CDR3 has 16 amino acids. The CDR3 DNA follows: TGTGCCAGCAGTTTTTTATGGGGAGCGAACACCGGGGAGCTGTTTTTT. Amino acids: CASSFLWGANTGELFF.

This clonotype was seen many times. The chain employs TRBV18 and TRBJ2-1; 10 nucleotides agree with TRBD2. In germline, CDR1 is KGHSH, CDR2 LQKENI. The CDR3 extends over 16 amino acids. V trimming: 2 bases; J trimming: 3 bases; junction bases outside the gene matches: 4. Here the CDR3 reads CASSPRPSGSYNEQFF. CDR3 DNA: TGTGCCAGCTCACCAAGGCCTAGCGGGAGCTACAATGAGCAGTTCTTC.

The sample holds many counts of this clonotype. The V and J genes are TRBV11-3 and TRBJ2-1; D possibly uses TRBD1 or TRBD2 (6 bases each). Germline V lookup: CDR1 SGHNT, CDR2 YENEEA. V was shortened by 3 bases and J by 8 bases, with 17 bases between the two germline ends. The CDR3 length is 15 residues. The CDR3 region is CASSFNRGRWDEQFF. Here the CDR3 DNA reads TGTGCCAGCAGCTTTAACCGGGGGCGCTGGGATGAGCAGTTCTTC.